A single sample gave rise to the 26 T cell receptor beta chains below, sequenced in a study of cytomegalovirus exposure and HLA in healthy donors. Use of 60 Vbeta and 13 Jbeta primers characterized the PCR. Measured with immunoSEQ multiplex PCR; TCRdb has only the in-frame clones, and not every one. The table records under 90,000 clones, about 90% of them present only once. Sequenced sample: PBMCs. These receptors all come from a man in his late teens or twenties in good health and CMV-seronegative.

This chain uses TRBV18 with TRBJ2-7; D perhaps matches TRBD1 (5 bases). The CDR3 contains 13 residues. V gave up 5 bases and J gave up 2 bases, with 10 bases separating them. Germline lookup yields CDR1 KGHSH and CDR2 LQKENI. CDR3 residues: CASSRDRTYEQYF. CDR3 in DNA: TGTGCCAGCTCAAGAGACAGAACCTACGAGCAGTACTTC.

This chain connects TRBV4-3 to TRBJ2-2; tentative D call: TRBD2 (6 bases). The germline V gene has CDR1 LGHNA and CDR2 YSLEER. Trimming left V 0 bases short and J 4 bases short, with 12 bases between. CDR3 length: 16 residues. The CDR3 loop reads CASSQDRRAGTGELFF. The DNA for the CDR3 is TGCGCCAGCAGCCAAGACAGGAGGGCGGGCACCGGGGAGCTGTTTTTT.

This chain uses TRBV28 with TRBJ2-3; no clear D gene. The V gene's germline CDR1 is MDHEN and CDR2 SYDVKM. There are 15 residues in the CDR3. V dropped 2 bases and J dropped 2 bases, with 11 bases sitting between them. In DNA, the CDR3 is TGTGCCAGCAGTTTACCCTTGGCCCCCACAGATACGCAGTATTTT. Protein sequence: CASSLPLAPTDTQYF.

The chain has TRBV6-4 and TRBJ2-1, with D maybe TRBD2 (5 bases). The CDR3 extends over 15 amino acids. The V gene lost 3 bases and the J gene lost 0 bases, with 9 bases spanning the gap. Germline V gene sequence: CDR1 MRHNA, CDR2 SNTAGT. The CDR3 DNA sequence: TGTGCCAGCAGTGAGGACGAGGGCTCCTACAATGAGCAGTTCTTC. Encoded protein: CASSEDEGSYNEQFF.

The chain recombines TRBV11-2 with TRBJ2-1; 7 positions agree with TRBD2. Per the germline V gene, CDR1 is SGHAT and CDR2 is FQNNGV. After removal of 6 bases from V and 11 bases from J, the junction contained 13 bases not matched to a gene. The CDR3 length is 14 residues. Here the CDR3 DNA reads TGTGCCAGCAGGCCCTCCTCCGCCGGGGGGAAGCAGTTCTTC. Translation: CASRPSSAGGKQFF.

V is TRBV18 and J is TRBJ2-1; a possible D gene is TRBD2 (6 bases). The CDR3 is made up of 18 amino acids. Germline V gene sequence: CDR1 KGHSH, CDR2 LQKENI. Trimming left V 6 bases short and J 1 base short, with 22 bases between. CDR3 protein: CASSRYIMGGASYNEQFF. DNA of the CDR3: TGTGCCAGCTCCAGATATATAATGGGGGGAGCTTCCTACAATGAGCAGTTCTTC.

Comment on this clone: One junction end does not reproduce the germline sequence, and a read error may be involved. The CDR3 is CANSTGLAVNTGELFF. The CDR3 DNA is TGTGCCAACAGCACCGGACTAGCAGTGAACACCGGGGAGCTGTTTTTT. The chain combines TRBV9 with TRBJ2-2, with 8 nucleotides matching TRBD2. Germline-derived CDR1 and CDR2 are SGDLS and YYNGEE. The length of the CDR3 is 16 residues.

This sequence joins TRBV4-1 and TRBJ2-3; D is possibly TRBD1 (5 bases). Germline V CDR1 and CDR2: MGHRA, YSYEKL. Trimming cost V 1 base and J 0 bases, with 8 bases left between them. This CDR3 has 15 residues. CDR3 nucleotide sequence: TGCGCCAGCAGCCAAGTGGGGCGGAGCACAGATACGCAGTATTTT. The encoded protein is CASSQVGRSTDTQYF.

V and J are TRBV19 and TRBJ2-7, with TRBD1 matching over 9 bases. Germline loops: CDR1 LNHDA, CDR2 SQIVND (reference sequence). This CDR3 comprises 13 residues. V trimming: 4 bases; J trimming: 2 bases; junction bases outside the gene matches: 0. The CDR3 protein is CASSRDRAYEQYF. CDR3 bases: TGTGCCAGTAGTAGGGACAGGGCCTACGAGCAGTACTTC.

The chain couples TRBV7-3 to TRBJ1-2; 7 bases agree with TRBD1. The V segment lost 3 bases and the J segment 3 bases; nucleotides outside the gene matches: 19. The CDR3 loop spans 19 amino acids. Germline-derived CDR1 and CDR2 are SGHTA and FQGTGA. CDR3 residues: CASSLVLRSPGGRHYGYTF. In nucleotides, the CDR3 is TGTGCCAGCAGCTTGGTTTTAAGGAGTCCAGGGGGGAGACACTATGGCTACACCTTC.

This clone was counted a few times. Other DNA sequences in this specimen translate into the identical CDR3. The gene calls are TRBV5-1 and TRBJ2-7; 11 nucleotides match TRBD2. J was trimmed by 0 bases and V by 4 bases; bases with no gene match: 6. The CDR3 totals 16 residues. The germline V gene encodes CDR1 SGHRS and CDR2 YFSETQ. The CDR3, as DNA: TGCGCCAGCAGCCCAGGACTAGCGGGCGGCTCCTACGAGCAGTACTTC. Protein: CASSPGLAGGSYEQYF. Full variable domain (outside the CDR3, taken from reference TRBV5-1 and TRBJ2-7): KAGVTQTPRYLIKTRGQQVTLSCSPISGHRSVSWYQQTPGQGLQFLFEYFSETQRNKGNFPGRFSGRQFSNSRSEMNVSTLELGDSALYLCASSPGLAGGSYEQYFGPGTRLTVT.

The genes are TRBV28 and TRBJ2-5, with 10 bases identical to TRBD2. The J call could be wrong; TRBJ2-7 is a better fit for the DNA end. This CDR3 is built from 14 residues. CDR1 and CDR2 from the germline V gene are MDHEN and SYDVKM. The CDR3 DNA is TGTGCCACCGAGAGCGGGAGGGATCTCTACGAGCAGTACTTC. Amino acids: CATESGRDLYEQYF.

V is TRBV28 and J is TRBJ2-1, with a weak D call TRBD2 (6 bases). CDR3 length equals 13 residues. V lost 2 bases and J lost 6, with 8 bases in between. The germline CDR1 and CDR2 sequences are MDHEN and SYDVKM. The CDR3 DNA is TGTGCCAGCAGTTTAATAGCGGTCAATGAGCAGTTCTTC. Protein product: CASSLIAVNEQFF. The full variable domain, completed using reference TRBV28 and TRBJ2-1, is DVKVTQSSRYLVKRTGEKVFLECVQDMDHENMFWYRQDPGLGLRLIYFSYDVKMKEKGDIPEGYSVSREKKERFSLILESASTNQTSMYLCASSLIAVNEQFFGPGTRLTVL.

J is TRBJ1-1 and V is TRBV6-4, with D perhaps matching TRBD1 (5 bases). The CDR3 has 14 amino acids. Trimming left V 3 bases short and J 9 bases short, with 17 bases between. The germline CDR1 and CDR2 sequences are MRHNA and SNTAGT. The chain's CDR3 is CASSERRESGKAFF. Here the CDR3 DNA reads TGTGCCAGCAGTGAGCGCAGGGAATCGGGTAAAGCTTTCTTT.

The rearrangement links TRBV11-1 to TRBJ2-1; D is possibly TRBD2 (6 bases). Trimming removed 5 bases from V and 7 bases from J, with 18 bases in between. The CDR3 spans 15 residues. CDR1 SGHAT and CDR2 FQDESV come from the germline V gene (reference sequence). This CDR3 reads CASSPTGGRYNEQFF. The CDR3 DNA is TGTGCCAGCAGCCCGACCGGAGGGCGGTATAATGAGCAGTTCTTC.

Regarding this clone: One end of the junction is discordant with germline, which a read error may explain. The chain uses TRBV7-9 and TRBJ2-7; 7 bases map to TRBD1. The CDR3 length is 16 residues. Germline CDR1 SEHNR, CDR2 FQNEAQ (reference sequence). The CDR3 coding sequence is TGTTCCAGCAGCCTCCTGGCGACAGGGTTTCAATACGAGCAGTACTTC. Amino acids: CSSSLLATGFQYEQYF.

The chain couples TRBV7-2 to TRBJ1-6; a weak D match, TRBD1 (5 bases). The CDR3 consists of 15 residues. Trimming took off 7 bases at V and 7 bases at J, with 17 bases between the two ends. Germline V CDR1 and CDR2: SGHTA, FQGNSA. This CDR3 is CASNRDSGGNSPLHF. CDR3 nucleotides: TGTGCCAGCAACCGGGACTCCGGAGGGAATTCACCCCTCCACTTT.

The chain has TRBV2 and TRBJ2-3, with D tentatively TRBD1 (6 bases). Germline-derived CDR1 and CDR2 are SNHLY and FYNNEI. The CDR3 runs 15 residues. V was shortened by 7 bases and J by 4 bases, with 18 bases between the two germline ends. The CDR3 is CASTPGHKLPDTQYF. DNA for the CDR3: TGTGCCAGCACCCCGGGACATAAACTTCCAGATACGCAGTATTTT.

The genes are TRBV7-3 and TRBJ2-3; the D gene is possibly TRBD2 (5 bases). CDR3 length equals 14 residues. V shed 2 bases and J shed 2 bases, with 8 bases lying between them. Germline loops: CDR1 SGHTA, CDR2 FQGTGA. CDR3 coding DNA: TGTGCCAGCAGCTTAGACTATGCCACAGATACGCAGTATTTT. It codes for CASSLDYATDTQYF. Based on the CDR3 plus reference TRBV7-3 and TRBJ2-3, the full variable domain is GAGVSQTPSNKVTEKGKYVELRCDPISGHTALYWYRQSLGQGPEFLIYFQGTGAADDSGLPNDRFFAVRPEGSVSTLKIQRTERGDSAVYLCASSLDYATDTQYFGPGTRLTVL.

V and J are TRBV13 and TRBJ1-5; D is uncertain. The V and J ends lost 0 bases and 3 bases respectively, with 6 bases between them. This CDR3 spans 14 amino acids. Germline lookup yields CDR1 PRHDT and CDR2 FYEKMQ (reference sequence). CDR3 in amino acids: CASSLGQNNQPQHF. For the CDR3, the DNA is TGTGCCAGCAGCTTAGGACAGAACAATCAGCCCCAGCATTTT.

The V gene is TRBV4-3, the J gene TRBJ2-2; 10 positions match TRBD2. Germline CDR1 LGHNA, CDR2 YSLEER. The CDR3 length is 15 residues. With 6 bases clipped from V and 2 bases from J, the junction kept 3 bases outside the gene matches. CDR3 protein: CASSWTSGNTGELFF. CDR3 bases: TGCGCCAGCAGTTGGACTAGCGGCAACACCGGGGAGCTGTTTTTT.

V and J are TRBV13 and TRBJ1-3; 7 bases fit TRBD1. Germline trimming cut 4 bases from V and 4 bases from J; bases unmatched to any gene: 10. Germline V gene lookup returns CDR1 PRHDT and CDR2 FYEKMQ (reference sequence). The CDR3 sequence is 16 residues long. The CDR3 DNA reads TGTGCCAGCAGCTCATACAAACGACAGGGCGGAAACACCATATATTTT. It specifies CASSSYKRQGGNTIYF.

This clone was detected once. The V gene is TRBV4-1, the J gene TRBJ2-7; 8 bases match TRBD2. Trimming cost V 0 bases and J 12 bases; bases outside gene matches: 19. Germline V gene data show CDR1 as MGHRA and CDR2 as YSYEKL. The CDR3 extends over 17 amino acids. CDR3 nucleotide sequence: TGCGCCAGCAGCCAAGATCAATTGGCGGGAGGAGGCTTGCCCTCGTACTTC. This translates into CASSQDQLAGGGLPSYF.

This chain uses TRBV4-2 with TRBJ2-5; D gene unclear. This CDR3 contains 11 residues. Germline V CDR1 and CDR2: LGHNA, YNFKEQ. Trimming took 5 bases from V and 5 from J, leaving 6 bases between them. This CDR3 reads CASSSQETQYF. DNA of the CDR3: TGTGCCAGCAGCTCGCAGGAGACCCAGTACTTC.

The genes are TRBV30 and TRBJ1-1; the match to TRBD1 covers 7 bases. The V segment lost 3 bases and the J segment 3 bases; nucleotides outside the gene matches: 4. CDR1 and CDR2 from the germline V gene are GTSNPN and SVGIG (reference sequence). CDR3 length: 13 amino acids. The CDR3, as DNA: TGTGCCTGGAGGCCGGGACAGTACACTGAAGCTTTCTTT. It encodes CAWRPGQYTEAFF.

A few counts support this clone. The chain couples TRBV19 to TRBJ2-7; 7 bases are a match to TRBD1. V lost 5 bases to trimming and J lost 0 bases; unmatched junction nucleotides: 19. CDR3 size: 19 residues. Looked up from germline, CDR1 is LNHDA and CDR2 is SQIVND (reference sequence). The CDR3 DNA is TGTGCCAGTAGTTCCTACGCCGGGACAGTTGGGACGGGCTCCTACGAGCAGTACTTC. It codes for CASSSYAGTVGTGSYEQYF.